The 2 T cell receptor beta chains listed next were all sequenced from one sample in a study of monozygotic twins with inflammatory bowel disease. One entry per CDR3 protein, without DNA, is what TCRdb gives after re-calling the 5' RACE reads. Its listing shows 350,000 to 400,000 distinct CDR3 sequences. Sequences were obtained from blood. All receptors come from a human donor with ulcerative colitis or Crohn's disease, or a healthy co-twin of an affected twin (not recorded which).

V usage is TRBV25-1 and J usage is TRBJ2-1. Germline loops: CDR1 MGHDK, CDR2 SYGVNS. This CDR3 contains 15 residues. The CDR3 loop is CASSQWVGSYNEQFF.

The J gene is TRBJ2-7, the V gene TRBV5-1. The CDR3 extends over 12 amino acids. Germline V gene sequence: CDR1 SGHRS, CDR2 YFSETQ. Here the CDR3 reads CASSLNLREQYF.